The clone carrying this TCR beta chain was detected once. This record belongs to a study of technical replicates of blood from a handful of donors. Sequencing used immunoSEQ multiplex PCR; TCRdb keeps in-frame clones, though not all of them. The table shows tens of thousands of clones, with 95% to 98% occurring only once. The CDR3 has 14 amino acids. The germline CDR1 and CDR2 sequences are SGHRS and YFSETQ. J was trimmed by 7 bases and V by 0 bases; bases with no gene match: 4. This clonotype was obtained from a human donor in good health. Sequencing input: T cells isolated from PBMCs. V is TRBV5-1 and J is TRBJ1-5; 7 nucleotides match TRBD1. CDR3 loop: CASSLEAGGQPQHF. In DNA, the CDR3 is TGCGCCAGCAGCTTGGAAGCAGGGGGACAGCCCCAGCATTTT.